This T cell receptor (beta chain) originates from a study of molecular identifiers for immune sequencing clone quantification. Study outcomes and limitations: Clones exceeding 20 RNA copies carried over 97% of effector molecules but under 1% of naive-cell molecules.

Remarks on this clonotype: Its antigen is as yet unknown. Being one base from a much bigger clone, this may be a read error.

The authors sorted naive CD8 T cells as CD8+CD4-CCR7+CD45RA+. Bulk TCR libraries used previously described methods and listed TCR primers. TCRdb re-analysed the PCR reads in MiXCR, keeping a single row per CDR3 protein. The sample carries just under 650,000 distinct CDR3 sequences, 15% to 20% recorded once. The germline V gene encodes CDR1 MGHRA and CDR2 YSYEKL. V gave up 1 base and J gave up 5 bases, with 17 bases separating them. The CDR3 loop spans 16 amino acids. The gene calls are TRBV4-1 and TRBJ1-1; D is undetermined. The TCR sequence derives from a human donor in good health. Some libraries in this study had Jurkat cell RNA spiked in. The sequencing sample was made of naive CD8+ T cells from blood, with Jurkat cell RNA spiked in. Subset indicated: FACS-sorted CD8+CD4-CCR7+CD45RA+ naive T cells. The CDR3 coding sequence is TGCGCCAGCAGCCAAGCTGTCGCAGGAATGATAACTGAAGCTTTCTTT. It specifies CASSQAVAGMITEAFF.